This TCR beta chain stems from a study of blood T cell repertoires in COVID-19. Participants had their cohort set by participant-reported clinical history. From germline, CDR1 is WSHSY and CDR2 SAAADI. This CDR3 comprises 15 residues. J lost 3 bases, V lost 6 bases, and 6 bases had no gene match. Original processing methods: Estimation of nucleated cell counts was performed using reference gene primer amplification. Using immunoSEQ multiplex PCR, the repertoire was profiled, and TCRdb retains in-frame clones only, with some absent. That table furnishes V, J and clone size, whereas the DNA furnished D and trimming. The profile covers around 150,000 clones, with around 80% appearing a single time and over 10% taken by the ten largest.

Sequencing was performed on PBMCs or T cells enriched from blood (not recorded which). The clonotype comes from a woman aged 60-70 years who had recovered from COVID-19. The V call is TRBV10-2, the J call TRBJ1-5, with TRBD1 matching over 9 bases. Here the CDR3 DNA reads TGCGCCAGCAGACTCCGGGACAGGGACAATCAGCCCCAGCATTTT. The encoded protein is CASRLRDRDNQPQHF.